This T cell receptor beta chain was sequenced in a study of CD8 T cells in Susac syndrome. It was healthy donors who served as the controls, matched for age and sex. TEMRA cells were FACS-enriched, with CD8+ and CD4+ T cells isolated negatively. With random hexamers, about 0.45 to 1 ug RNA was reverse transcribed. TCRdb re-analysed the immunoSEQ multiplex PCR reads in MiXCR, keeping a single row per CDR3 protein. The data contain around 150,000 distinct CDR3 sequences, about 93% of them singletons. This clonotype was observed once. Trimming took 4 bases from V and 8 from J; bases not matched to a gene: 5. The CDR3 sequence is 14 residues long.

The origin of this receptor is a human donor in good health. This chain links TRBV12-3 or TRBV12-4 with TRBJ1-4; TRBD1 agrees at 9 bases. The sample comprised CD4+ T cells from PBMCs. The CDR3 protein is CASSSGQGEEKLFF. In nucleotides, the CDR3 is TGTGCCAGCAGTTCGGGACAGGGTGAAGAAAAACTGTTTTTT.